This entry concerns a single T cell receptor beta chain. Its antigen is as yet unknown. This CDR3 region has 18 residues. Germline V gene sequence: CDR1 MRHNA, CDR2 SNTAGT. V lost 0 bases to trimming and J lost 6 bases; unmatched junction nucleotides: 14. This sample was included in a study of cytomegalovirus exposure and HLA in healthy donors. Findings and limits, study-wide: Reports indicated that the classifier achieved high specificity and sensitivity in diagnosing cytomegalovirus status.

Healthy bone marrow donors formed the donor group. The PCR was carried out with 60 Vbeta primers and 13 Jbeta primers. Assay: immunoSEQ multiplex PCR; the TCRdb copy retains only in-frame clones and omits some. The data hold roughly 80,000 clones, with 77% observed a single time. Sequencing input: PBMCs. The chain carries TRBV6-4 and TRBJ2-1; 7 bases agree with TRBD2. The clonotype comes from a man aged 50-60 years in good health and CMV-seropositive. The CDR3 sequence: CASSDSLLSGSSFNEQFF. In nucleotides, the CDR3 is TGTGCCAGCAGTGACTCCCTCCTTAGCGGGTCCTCTTTCAATGAGCAGTTCTTC.